The clone carrying this TCR beta chain appeared a few times. Libraries were prepared by immunoSEQ multiplex PCR; TCRdb keeps only in-frame clonotypes and omits some of them. This sample has hundreds of thousands of clones; 87% occur once, and the top ten carry approximately 2.4%. These data belong to a study of blood T cell repertoires in COVID-19. Sequenced material: peripheral blood. The origin of this receptor is a man aged 18 to 30 with active or convalescent COVID-19.

CDR3 in DNA: TGTGCCAGCAGCCTCGGAGTAGCGGGTTTCAATGAGCAGTTCTTC. It translates to CASSLGVAGFNEQFF. The chain has TRBV11-3 and TRBJ2-1, with 7 bases fitting TRBD2. Trimming took 5 bases from V and 6 from J; bases not matched to a gene: 10. This CDR3 has 15 residues. Germline CDR1 and CDR2: SGHNT and YENEEA.